Each of the 7 T cell receptor beta chains below was sequenced from the same sample in a study of Graves' ophthalmopathy and Graves' hyperthyroidism. Investigators amplified TCR beta CDR3 regions from RNA transcripts. In the first round, RT-PCR was carried out with HTBI primers, and a multiplex PCR formed the second round. A single record per CDR3 protein comes from TCRdb applying MiXCR to the multiplex PCR reads. The sample shows 350,000 to 450,000 distinct CDR3 sequences, around a fifth of them seen only once. The specimen was peripheral blood. The receptors derive from a woman aged 18-30 years with stable Graves' hyperthyroidism.

This clonotype was seen many times. V and J are TRBV15 and TRBJ2-2; D remains unclear. The CDR3 is made up of 15 amino acids. Germline CDR1 and CDR2: LNHNV and YYDKDF (reference sequence). V was cut by 3 bases and J by 6 bases, with 14 bases left in between. The CDR3 coding sequence is TGTGCCACCAGCAGGTACAGCGCGGTGGCCGGGGAGCTGTTTTTT. Translating it yields CATSRYSAVAGELFF.

This clonotype was detected ten times or more. A read error is possible here, since a much larger clone lies one base away. This chain joins TRBV15 and TRBJ2-5; D is ambiguous. V was cut by 1 base and J by 1 base, with 10 bases left in between. CDR3 length equals 15 residues. The germline gives CDR1 LNHNV, CDR2 YYDKDF (reference sequence). CDR3 nucleotides: TGTGCCACCAGCAGAGGTCCCCTATTCCAAGAGACCCAGTACTTC. Amino acid sequence: CATSRGPLFQETQYF.

Points on this clonotype: Mismatch with germline at one junction end may stem from a read error. This chain connects TRBV12-3 or TRBV12-4 to TRBJ1-2; unclear D gene. The CDR3 sequence is 11 residues long. CDR3 nucleotides: TGTGCCACCAGTGATATGATCGGGTACACCTTC. Translating gives CATSDMIGYTF.

This clonotype came up many times. This chain joins TRBV6-5 and TRBJ1-6; possible D gene TRBD1, 5 bases. Trimming stripped 2 bases from V and 8 bases from J, with 10 bases between. Germline loops: CDR1 MNHEY, CDR2 SVGAGI. The CDR3 is made up of 14 amino acids. The DNA for the CDR3 is TGTGCCAGCAGTTACGAAGGGGAGGATTCACCCCTCCACTTT. Its translation: CASSYEGEDSPLHF.

This clonotype was counted at least ten times. This chain connects TRBV6-2 or TRBV6-3 to TRBJ2-5; 9 bases line up with TRBD2. V was clipped by 8 bases and J by 5 bases; unmatched bases: 9. CDR3 length: 14 residues. Germline CDR1 reads MNHEY; CDR2 reads SVGEGT. Written as DNA, the CDR3 is TGTGCCAGCTCGACGGGACTAGCATTCGAGACCCAGTACTTC. Amino acid sequence: CASSTGLAFETQYF.

The chain has TRBV28 and TRBJ1-1; D is possibly TRBD1 (6 bases). Per germline, CDR1 MDHEN and CDR2 SYDVKM. Trimming removed 6 bases from V and 1 base from J, with 15 bases in between. This CDR3 has 15 residues. This chain's CDR3 is CASSLRGRGNTEAFF. The CDR3 nucleotides read TGTGCCAGCAGCCTAAGGGGCAGGGGGAACACTGAAGCTTTCTTT.

This clonotype was recorded at least ten times. The gene calls are TRBV28 and TRBJ1-6, with D hard to call. The V and J ends lost 5 bases and 5 bases respectively, with 10 bases between them. The CDR3 has 14 amino acids. CDR1 and CDR2 from the germline V gene are MDHEN and SYDVKM. The CDR3 protein is CASSPRSNNSPLHF. DNA for the CDR3: TGTGCCAGCAGTCCCCGGTCGAATAATTCACCCCTCCACTTT.